This T cell receptor (beta chain) was captured by sequencing in a study of shared clonotypes between healthy human individuals (dated by TCRdb to 2020 to 2022). Regarding the complete study: A few men and two women, aged 18 to 49 years, made up the cohort. To estimate repertoire size and how much clonotypes are shared between individuals, the study performed deep sequencing of blood TCR repertoires from a handful of healthy adults. To increase sequencing depth and limit assay-specific biases, TCR repertoire library preparation and sequencing were carried out by different laboratories using diverse techniques. Each donor's leukapheresis produced roughly between roughly 0.85 and 9.5 billion PBMCs. Findings and caveats that apply to the study as a whole: Because the study included only a small number of donors, the genetic and exposure-history diversity represented was limited. Pairwise subsampling indicated that sequencing depth was expected to affect the degree of clonotype sharing among donors. Sampling was restricted to blood, and TCR repertoires in tissues likely differ from the TCR repertoires found in blood.

The germline V gene (reference sequence) sets CDR1 to SSHAT and CDR2 to FNYEAQ. CDR3 length: 14 amino acids, cysteine to phenylalanine. Only CDR3 DNA remains: 42 bases, in frame from the first base. V and J are truncated by 6 bases and 3 bases respectively, leaving an intervening sequence of 11 bases. A remark on this clone: The antigen it binds to is not known. A far more abundant clone sits one base away, making this likely a read error.

The donors were healthy, HIV-negative adults who had no recently reported acute infections or vaccinations. Every donor was a Caucasian adult living in Nashville, Tennessee, USA. For unsorted samples, tens of millions of PBMCs were counted, and genomic DNA was extracted using the QIAamp DNA Blood Mini kit. Blood was obtained by leukapheresis, after which PBMCs were separated by Ficoll-Histopaque density gradient centrifugation and cryopreserved in liquid nitrogen vapor phase. Using the deep immunoSEQ assay, multiplex PCR amplified TCR CDR3 regions from genomic DNA. For each cell subset, the extracted genomic DNA was distributed evenly across all wells of several immunoSEQ 96-well plates, and each plate served as one replicate. For unsorted PBMC, each replicate PCR was loaded with roughly 330 ng genomic DNA, equivalent to about 30,000 T cell genomes. Genomic DNA from unsorted PBMC was sequenced over ten immunoSEQ deep assay plates. Purified libraries were measured with a Qubit 3.0 fluorometer, size-checked on a Bioanalyzer 2100, and measured again with the KAPA Library Quantification kit. Every immunoSEQ 96-well plate was sequenced on a dedicated single-read 150-cycle Illumina NextSeq 550 flow cell. Concerning the study's data processing: Because the immunoSEQ output held only junctional sequences and lacked quality scores, the filtering could not match the filtering applied to full-length reads. Sequences were annotated with PyIR, a Python wrapper for IgBLAST v1.9, using IMGT germline references to assign V/J genes and CDR3. Reads with weak V/J assignments (E-value above 1e-6), missing CDR3, stop codons, out-of-frame junctions, or ambiguous translated residues were removed. V3J clonotypes were defined by identical inferred V gene, J gene, and CDR3 amino acid sequence. Percentage overlap between repertoires was computed as shared unique clonotypes divided by the size of the smaller repertoire. RTK rarefaction, the Chao1 estimator, and Recon v2.1 estimates of unobserved clonotypes were used to assess repertoire richness. TCRdb's version of the immuneACCESS table is confined to in-frame rearrangements and falls short of the full clone set. An unresolved V gene accounts for under half of the shortfall where checked; the remainder is of unknown origin. The V and J calls and the clone size are those of that table, but D and trimming were determined from the DNA. For this sample the table gives around 500,000 clones, of which roughly 80% were detected only once. The ten largest account for roughly 13% of the sample.

The V gene is TRBV7-7 and the J gene is TRBJ2-2; 5 matching bases give a weak D call of TRBD2. Input material: PBMCs. The clonotype originates from a middle-aged woman in good health. Some clones in this sample may be carry-over from other donors' samples. The bases are TGTGCCAGCAGTAAGAGGGTGGACACCGGGGAGCTGTTTTTT. The resulting protein is CASSKRVDTGELFF.